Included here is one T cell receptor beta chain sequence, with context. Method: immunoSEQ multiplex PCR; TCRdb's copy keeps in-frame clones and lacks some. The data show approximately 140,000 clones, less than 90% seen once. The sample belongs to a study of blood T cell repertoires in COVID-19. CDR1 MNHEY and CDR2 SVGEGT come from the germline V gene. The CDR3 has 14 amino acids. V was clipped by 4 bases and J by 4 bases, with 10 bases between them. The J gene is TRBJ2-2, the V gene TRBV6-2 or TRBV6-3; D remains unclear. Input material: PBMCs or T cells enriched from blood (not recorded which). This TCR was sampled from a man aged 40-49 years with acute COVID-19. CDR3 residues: CASSLVRGTGELFF. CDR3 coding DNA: TGTGCCAGCAGTTTGGTTAGAGGCACCGGGGAGCTGTTTTTT.